The following is a TCR beta chain sequence with its context. Its antigen remains unknown. This sample's treatment: roughly 11-day PBMC culture with coronavirus spike peptide pools or control peptides (ViraFEST assay). Peptide pools at around 9.6 ug/ml, together with 7.5 to 10 IU/ml IL-2, were added to cultures of roughly 2 million PBMCs per well. This sample is drawn from a study of vaccination and CD4 T cells after COVID-19. On the study more broadly: Convalescent donors were composed of six males and four females, of whom two were Hispanic. Participants were given two doses of BNT162b2 or mRNA-1273 vaccine. Study-wide findings and caveats: For SARS-CoV-2-reactive clonotypes, the median went from approximately 21 to 40, a nonsignificant increase.

Researchers used the Oncomine TCR Beta short-read assay to sequence DNA from cultured CD4+ T cells. TCRdb analysed the PCR reads with MiXCR anew, one entry per CDR3 protein. The table shows fewer than 13,000 distinct CDR3 sequences, with roughly 67% occurring only once. Trimming took 2 bases from V and 7 from J; bases not matched to a gene: 10. The germline V gene has CDR1 MGHDK and CDR2 SYGVNS. This CDR3 has 16 amino acids. This chain links TRBV25-1 with TRBJ1-2, with 10 positions matching TRBD1. Sequencing was performed on CD4+ T cells from blood, cultured in vitro. This receptor was obtained from a human donor who had recovered from COVID-19. The CDR3 DNA follows: TGTGCCAGCAGTGAAGGGACAGGGGCCCGCAGGGGTGGCTACACCTTC. This translates into CASSEGTGARRGGYTF.